A selection of T cell receptor beta chains follows, all from one sample in a study of T cell responses to AZD1222 COVID-19 vaccine. Using immunoSEQ multiplex PCR, the repertoire was profiled, and TCRdb retains in-frame clones only, with some absent. The sample shows 180,000 or so clones, approximately 89% of them seen only once. The starting material was peripheral blood, obtained 28 days after the second AZD1222 dose. The source of these receptors is an adult who received the AZD1222 COVID-19 vaccine. The CDR3 runs from the conserved cysteine through the conserved F or W. Fields, in order: J gene, V gene, D gene, clone size, CDR3 protein, CDR3 DNA. A D gene is named only where the DNA matches it firmly. Only some rows state a clone size, as once, few, many or a class for expanded clones.

>TRBJ2-3|TRBV9|.|few
CASSVLPLNRVRGTDTQYF
TGTGCCAGCAGCGTCCTCCCCCTTAACAGGGTGAGGGGCACAGATACGCAGTATTTT
>TRBJ2-4|TRBV15|TRBD1|.
CATSRDNGQGKNIQYF
TGTGCCACCAGCAGGGATAACGGACAGGGCAAAAACATTCAGTACTTC
>TRBJ1-2|TRBV6-1|.|.
CASSDPRYGYTF
TGTGCCAGCAGTGACCCCCGGTATGGCTACACCTTC
>TRBJ2-2|TRBV7-6|.|.
CASSFGTYNTGELFF
TGTGCCAGCAGCTTCGGGACTTACAACACCGGGGAGCTGTTTTTT
>TRBJ1-5|TRBV18|.|.
CASSPRKGHNQPQHF
TGTGCCAGCTCACCACGGAAAGGACACAATCAGCCCCAGCATTTT
>TRBJ2-5|TRBV6-1|.|.
CASSETGGAGQETQYF
TGTGCCAGCAGTGAAACCGGTGGGGCGGGCCAAGAGACCCAGTACTTC
>TRBJ1-3|TRBV5-6|TRBD1|.
CASSLALGQGPSGNTIYF
TGTGCCAGCAGCTTGGCACTAGGACAGGGCCCCTCTGGAAACACCATATATTTT
>TRBJ1-1|TRBV15|.|.
CATSRDPKIEAFF
TGTGCCACCAGCAGAGATCCCAAAATTGAAGCTTTCTTT
>TRBJ2-5|TRBV7-9|TRBD1|.
CASSWGTGGFETQYF
TGTGCCAGCAGCTGGGGGACAGGGGGCTTTGAGACCCAGTACTTC
>TRBJ1-2|TRBV30|TRBD1|.
CAWRTGAYGYTF
TGTGCCTGGAGGACAGGGGCCTATGGCTACACCTTC
>TRBJ2-7|TRBV10-3|.|once
CAISESTQKTYEQYF
TGTGCCATCAGTGAGTCAACGCAGAAAACTTACGAGCAGTACTTC
>TRBJ2-1|TRBV25-1|TRBD2|.
CASSEWRLAVYNEQFF
TGTGCCAGCAGTGAGTGGAGACTAGCGGTCTACAATGAGCAGTTCTTC
>TRBJ1-1|TRBV5-4|.|.
CASRPGVSNTEAFF
TGTGCCAGCAGACCAGGGGTATCGAACACTGAAGCTTTCTTT
>TRBJ2-2|TRBV4-1|TRBD1|.
CASRRIGQENTGELFF
TGCGCCAGCAGACGGATCGGACAGGAGAACACCGGGGAGCTGTTTTTT
>TRBJ2-5|TRBV18|TRBD1|.
CASSQGQEETQYF
TGTGCCAGCTCACAGGGACAGGAAGAGACCCAGTACTTC
>TRBJ1-1|TRBV18|.|once
CASSPPTDNEAFF
TGTGCCAGCTCACCGCCGACTGATAATGAAGCTTTCTTT
>TRBJ2-7|TRBV5-8|.|.
CASSAPGHIYEQYF
TGTGCCAGCAGCGCTCCGGGACACATCTACGAGCAGTACTTC
>TRBJ2-5|TRBV5-4|TRBD2|.
CASSMSSGGETQYF
TGTGCCAGCAGTATGTCCAGCGGGGGAGAGACCCAGTACTTC
>TRBJ1-4|TRBV19|.|.
CASLEMGTNEKLFF
TGTGCCAGCCTCGAGATGGGAACTAATGAAAAACTGTTTTTT
>TRBJ2-3|TRBV19|.|.
CASSISPGGGTDTQYF
TGTGCCAGTAGTATATCCCCCGGGGGCGGCACAGATACGCAGTATTTT
>TRBJ1-1|TRBV7-6|TRBD1|.
CASVEQGRMNTEAFF
TGTGCCAGTGTGGAACAGGGGCGAATGAACACTGAAGCTTTCTTT
>TRBJ2-7|TRBV2|.|.
CASSHGSKEQYF
TGTGCCAGCAGCCACGGGAGCAAAGAGCAGTACTTC
>TRBJ1-2|TRBV6-1|.|.
CASSEDLYGTPPYGYTF
TGTGCCAGCAGTGAAGATCTTTACGGAACCCCGCCCTATGGCTACACCTTC
>TRBJ2-3|TRBV7-6|TRBD2|.
CASSSYRLRGGSDTQYF
TGTGCCAGCAGCTCATATCGGTTGCGGGGGGGTTCAGATACGCAGTATTTT
>TRBJ2-1|TRBV6-4|TRBD2|.
CASSGRLAATNEQFF
TGTGCCAGCAGTGGTCGACTAGCGGCAACCAATGAGCAGTTCTTC
>TRBJ1-5|TRBV5-1|TRBD1|.
CASSRGDRGQPQHF
TGCGCCAGCAGCCGGGGGGACAGGGGTCAGCCCCAGCATTTT
>TRBJ2-2|TRBV20-1|.|.
CSASSGVGRTGELFF
TGCAGTGCTAGTTCAGGGGTAGGACGCACCGGGGAGCTGTTTTTT
>TRBJ2-2|TRBV5-4|TRBD2|.
CASSFLAGSDGELFF
TGTGCCAGCAGCTTCCTAGCGGGGAGTGACGGGGAGCTGTTTTTT
>TRBJ1-5|TRBV18|.|.
CASSPGVREPQHF
TGTGCCAGCTCTCCGGGGGTCCGGGAGCCCCAGCATTTT
>TRBJ2-7|TRBV30|.|once
CAWRSPRNHEQYF
TGTGCCTGGAGGAGTCCTAGGAACCACGAGCAGTACTTC
>TRBJ1-6|TRBV18|.|.
CASSDRTNSPLHF
TGTGCCAGCTCGGACAGAACCAATTCACCCCTCCACTTT